Below, one T cell receptor (beta chain) is given with its context. No cognate antigen has been identified for it. Per-base qualities were not stored, and no clone one base away is much larger. TCR CDR3 regions were amplified from genomic DNA by multiplex PCR using the deep immunoSEQ assay. Extracted genomic DNA from each cell subset was distributed evenly across all wells of several immunoSEQ 96-well plates, and each plate was treated as a replicate. Each replicate PCR for sorted subsets received about 200 ng genomic DNA, equal to roughly 33,000 T cell genomes. The purified libraries were quantified using a Qubit 3.0 fluorometer, sized with a Bioanalyzer 2100, and then quantified again using the KAPA Library Quantification kit. Every immunoSEQ 96-well plate was sequenced on a separate single-read 150-cycle Illumina NextSeq 550 flow cell. Per the source publication's procedure: The immunoSEQ output contained only junctional sequences without quality scores, so filtering could not match that applied to full-length reads. Sequences were annotated with PyIR, a Python wrapper for IgBLAST v1.9, and V/J genes and CDR3 were assigned using IMGT germline references. Reads were removed for weak V/J assignments (E-value above 1e-6), missing CDR3, stop codons, out-of-frame junctions, or ambiguous translated residues. A V3J clonotype was defined by an identical inferred V gene, J gene, and CDR3 amino acid sequence. Percentage overlap between repertoires was calculated by dividing the number of shared unique clonotypes by the size of the smaller repertoire. Richness of each repertoire was evaluated using RTK rarefaction, the Chao1 estimator, and Recon v2.1 estimates of unobserved clonotypes. OLGA was used to compute generation probabilities for all TCRbeta clonotypes that the gDNA method yielded from a few donors. Imported from immuneACCESS, the table was reduced by TCRdb to in-frame sequences with V and J called. These copies leave out some clones; in studies compared against another copy, an unresolved V gene accounts for under half, and the cause of the remainder is not known. That table is the source of V, J and clone size, and D and trimming were worked out from the DNA. The sample table lists about 1 million clones, about 76% of them with a count of one. Clones ranked in the top ten supply 1.4% to 1.5% of the sample.

Donors were healthy HIV-negative adults with no recently reported acute infections or vaccinations. Every donor was a Caucasian adult living in Nashville, Tennessee, USA. CD4+ T cells were enriched by magnetic negative selection, after which naive cells were positively selected on CD45RA and the negative fraction was taken as the memory subset. Blood was collected by leukapheresis, and PBMCs were isolated by Ficoll-Histopaque density gradient centrifugation and then cryopreserved in liquid nitrogen vapor phase. Analytical flow cytometry was used to check the purity and quantity of each magnetically sorted T cell population. Each sorted fraction had its genomic DNA isolated and then quantified by UV absorbance on a Nanodrop 2000c. CDR1 and CDR2 are drawn from the germline V gene: SGHAT, FQNNGV. Trimming removed 6 bases from V and 4 bases from J, leaving 15 bases between the germline ends. The CDR3 starts with the cysteine, ends with the phenylalanine, and has 14 residues. The sequence is cut down to CDR3 DNA, 42 bases in frame from base 1.

The sample comes from a study of shared clonotypes between healthy human individuals (dated by TCRdb to 2019 to 2021). For context, the study as a whole: Three men and a couple of women, aged 18 to 49 years, made up the cohort. For each donor, three plates each were used for CD4 naive and CD4 memory, two plates were used for CD8 naive, and one plate was used for CD8 memory. To estimate repertoire size and how much clonotypes are shared between individuals, the study performed deep sequencing of blood TCR repertoires from about five healthy adults. To increase sequencing depth and limit assay-specific biases, TCR repertoire library preparation and sequencing were carried out by different laboratories using diverse techniques. Each donor's leukapheresis produced roughly between roughly 0.9 and 8.9 billion PBMCs.

The paper's findings and limits, for the study overall: Clonotypes shared by all four sorted-subset donors showed higher generation probabilities than non-shared clonotypes. Sampling was restricted to blood, and TCR repertoires in tissues likely differ from the TCR repertoires found in blood. Incomplete sequencing was indicated by rarefaction of sorted-subset datasets, despite the large sequencing depth. Pairwise subsampling indicated that sequencing depth was expected to affect the degree of clonotype sharing among donors. Across a handful of donors, approximately 4.9% of naive CD4, approximately 3.6% of naive CD8, 2% to 2.5% of memory CD4, and approximately 0.4% of memory CD8 clonotypes were shared. Because the study included only a small number of donors, the genetic and exposure-history diversity represented was limited. Naive subsets generally had larger estimated clonotype richness than memory subsets did.

Input material: memory CD4+ T cells sorted from blood. What the cell subset or site label conveys for this sample: CD45RA-negative fraction. The clonotype originates from a man in his late teens or twenties in good health. Recombination linked TRBV11-2 to TRBJ1-1, with a tentative D gene TRBD1 over 6 matching bases. The CDR3 protein is CASRRSGDSTEAFF. In nucleotide form, the sequence is TGTGCCAGCAGACGATCAGGGGATAGCACTGAAGCTTTCTTT.